This entry concerns a single TCR beta chain. Its antigen is unknown. Germline V CDR1 and CDR2: SGHRS, YFSETQ. The CDR3 is made up of 15 amino acids. This sample was taken from a study of blood T cells in healthy people across ages. Every donor gave 8 to 10 milliliters of peripheral blood. The use of a sample-barcoded 5' primer and a J-beta primer mix characterized a second PCR of roughly 6 to 11 cycles. TCRdb independently ran MiXCR on the 5' RACE reads; one entry per CDR3 protein. There are approximately 490,000 distinct CDR3 sequences in the sample; under 30% occur only once, and around 10% lies in the top ten. Study-level points and caveats: The long-lived group displayed more naive CD4+ cells, plus higher diversity, than the aged donors did.

This sample also appeared in a second study, on T cells of mothers and their children.

This clonotype was sampled from a boy younger than 18 in good health. The sample consisted of blood. This sequence joins TRBV5-1 and TRBJ2-5; TRBD2 agrees at 9 bases. The J call may be wrong; the DNA end is better matched by TRBJ2-7. The CDR3 nucleotides read TGCGCCAGCAGCTGGACCGGGACTAGCACCTCCGAGCAGTACTTC. The encoded protein is CASSWTGTSTSEQYF.